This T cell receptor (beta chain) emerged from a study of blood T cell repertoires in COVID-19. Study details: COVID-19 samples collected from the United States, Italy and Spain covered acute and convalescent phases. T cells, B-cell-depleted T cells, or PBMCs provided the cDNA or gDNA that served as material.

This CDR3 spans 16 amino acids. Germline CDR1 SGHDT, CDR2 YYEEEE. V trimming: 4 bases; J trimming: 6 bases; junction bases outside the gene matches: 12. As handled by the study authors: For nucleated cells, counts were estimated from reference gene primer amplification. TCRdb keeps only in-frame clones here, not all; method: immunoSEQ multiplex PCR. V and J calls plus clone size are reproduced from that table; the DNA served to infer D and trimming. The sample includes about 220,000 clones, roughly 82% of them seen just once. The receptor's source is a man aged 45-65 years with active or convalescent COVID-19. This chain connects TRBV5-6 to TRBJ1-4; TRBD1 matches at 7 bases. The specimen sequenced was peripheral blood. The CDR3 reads CASSATTGVGDEKLFF. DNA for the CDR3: TGTGCCAGCAGCGCAACAACAGGGGTAGGGGATGAAAAACTGTTTTTT. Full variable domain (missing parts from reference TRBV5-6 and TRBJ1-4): DAGVTQSPTHLIKTRGQQVTLRCSPKSGHDTVSWYQQALGQGPQFIFQYYEEEERQRGNFPDRFSGHQFPNYSSELNVNALLLGDSALYLCASSATTGVGDEKLFFGSGTQLSVL.